This T cell receptor (beta chain) originates from a study of CD8 T cells in ankylosing spondylitis. Study-level points and caveats: CD8+ cells made up the disease-linked clones, which were relatively rare in peripheral blood. Disease-linked clones were reportedly significantly enriched in matched ankylosing spondylitis synovial fluid. Certain motif variants had earlier been reported in reactive arthritis synovial fluid and blood.

The CDR3 has 14 amino acids. From germline, CDR1 is SNHLY and CDR2 FYNNEI. V lost 6 bases and J lost 9; bases outside the gene matches: 13. Construction of TCR beta libraries was performed using quantitative 5'-RACE with molecular barcodes. In TCRdb, the 5' RACE reads were re-called with MiXCR into one record per CDR3 protein. Of 200,000 to 300,000 distinct CDR3 sequences in the sample, roughly a quarter were seen once. A remark on this clonotype: Its target is unknown.

The material sequenced was blood, either unsorted or a sorted T cell fraction (not recorded which). This receptor was taken from a male donor with ankylosing spondylitis or in good health (not recorded which). The V gene is TRBV2, the J gene TRBJ1-1; 7 nucleotides agree with TRBD1. The CDR3 bases are TGTGCCAGCAGCGACGGACCGACAGGGCGGAAAGCTTTCTTT. Protein: CASSDGPTGRKAFF. The full variable domain, completed using reference TRBV2 and TRBJ1-1, is EPEVTQTPSHQVTQMGQEVILRCVPISNHLYFYWYRQILGQKVEFLVSFYNNEISEKSEIFDDQFSVERPDGSNFTLKIRSTKLEDSAMYFCASSDGPTGRKAFFGQGTRLTVV.